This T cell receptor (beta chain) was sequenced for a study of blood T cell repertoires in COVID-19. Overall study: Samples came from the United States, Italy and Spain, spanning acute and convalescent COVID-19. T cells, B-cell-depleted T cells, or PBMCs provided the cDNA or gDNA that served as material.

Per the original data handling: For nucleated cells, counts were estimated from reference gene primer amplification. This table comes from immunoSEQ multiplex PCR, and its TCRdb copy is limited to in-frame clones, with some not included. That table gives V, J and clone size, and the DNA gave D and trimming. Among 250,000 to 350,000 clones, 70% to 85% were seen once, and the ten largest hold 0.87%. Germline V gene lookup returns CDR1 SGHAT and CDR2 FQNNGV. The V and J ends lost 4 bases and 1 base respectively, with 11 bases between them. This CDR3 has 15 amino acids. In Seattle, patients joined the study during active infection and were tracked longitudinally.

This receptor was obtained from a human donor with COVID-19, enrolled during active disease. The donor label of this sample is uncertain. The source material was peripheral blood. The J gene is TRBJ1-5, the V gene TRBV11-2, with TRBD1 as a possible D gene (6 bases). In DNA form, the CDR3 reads TGTGCCAGCAGCTCCACTACAGGGAGCAATCAGCCCCAGCATTTT. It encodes CASSSTTGSNQPQHF.